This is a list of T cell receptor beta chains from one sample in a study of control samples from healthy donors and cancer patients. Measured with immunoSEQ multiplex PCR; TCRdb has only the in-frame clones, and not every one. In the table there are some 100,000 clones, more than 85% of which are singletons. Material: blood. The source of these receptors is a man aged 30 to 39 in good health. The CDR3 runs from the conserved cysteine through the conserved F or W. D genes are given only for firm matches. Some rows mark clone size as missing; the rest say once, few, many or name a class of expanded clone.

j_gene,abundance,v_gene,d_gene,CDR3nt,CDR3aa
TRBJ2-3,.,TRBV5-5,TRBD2,TGTGCCAGCAGCTTGGTGCCTAGCGGGGACACAGATACGCAGTATTTT,CASSLVPSGDTDTQYF
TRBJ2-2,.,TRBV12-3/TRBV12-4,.,TGTGCCAGCAGTACCCACACCGGGGAGCTGTTTTTT,CASSTHTGELFF
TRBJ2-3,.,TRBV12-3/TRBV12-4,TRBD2,TGTGCCAGCAGCCCTTCGACTAGCGGGGGGGCTTTT,CASSPSTSGGAF
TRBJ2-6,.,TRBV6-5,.,TGTGCCAGCAGTTACCAAAGCTCTGGGGCCAACGTCCTGACTTTC,CASSYQSSGANVLTF
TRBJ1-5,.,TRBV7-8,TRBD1,TGTGCCAGCAGCTTATACGGGTGGGGTTTGTCAGGGGGAAACAATCAGCCCCAGCATTTT,CASSLYGWGLSGGNNQPQHF
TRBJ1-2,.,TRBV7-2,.,TGTGCCAGCAGCGCGGGCGGCTATGGCTACACCTTC,CASSAGGYGYTF
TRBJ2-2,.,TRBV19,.,TGTGCCAGTAGTCCGGAAGGGGGACTATCCGGGGAGCTGTTTTTT,CASSPEGGLSGELFF
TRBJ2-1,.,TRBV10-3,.,TGTGCCATCGGAGGATCCGGGGCCACCAATGAGCAGTTCTTC,CAIGGSGATNEQFF
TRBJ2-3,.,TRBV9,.,TGTGCCAGCAGCGTAGGGGTGCTGCTTAGCACAGATACGCAGTATTTT,CASSVGVLLSTDTQYF
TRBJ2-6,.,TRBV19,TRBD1,TGTGCCAGTACACCCACAGGGGGGACAGGGATCTCTGGGGCCAACGTCCTGACTTTC,CASTPTGGTGISGANVLTF
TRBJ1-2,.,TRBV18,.,TGTGCCAGCTCACCGCTCCCCGTGTCCCCGGAAAACTATGGCTACACCTTC,CASSPLPVSPENYGYTF
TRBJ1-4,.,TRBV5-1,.,TGCGCCAGCAGCCAACACTCAGGGAGATATGAAAAACTGTTTTTT,CASSQHSGRYEKLFF
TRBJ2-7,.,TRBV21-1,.,TGTGCCAGCAGCAAATCAGGGACTAGCGGGACCTACGAGCAGTACTTC,CASSKSGTSGTYEQYF
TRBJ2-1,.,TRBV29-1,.,TGCAGCGTTGAAGATCACACGGGGGTTACGGGCAGTGAGCAGTTCTTC,CSVEDHTGVTGSEQFF
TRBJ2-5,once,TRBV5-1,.,TGCGCCAGCAGCCCCGGGACGGCCGGGGAGACCCAGTACTTC,CASSPGTAGETQYF
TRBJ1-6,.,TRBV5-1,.,TGCGCCAGCAGCCTGATATCATTGGGTTCACCCCTCCACTTT,CASSLISLGSPLHF
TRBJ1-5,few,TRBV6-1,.,TGTGCCAGCAGTGAAGCACGGGGGACGGGCTCTCAGCCCCAGCATTTT,CASSEARGTGSQPQHF
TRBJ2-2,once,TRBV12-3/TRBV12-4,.,TGTGCCAGCAGTTTGTTAGGTACCGGGGAGCTGTTTTTT,CASSLLGTGELFF
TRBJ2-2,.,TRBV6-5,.,TGTGCCAGCAGTACTGGCAGGGCGAACACCGGGGAGCTGTTTTTT,CASSTGRANTGELFF
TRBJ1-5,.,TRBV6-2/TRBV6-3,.,TGTGCCAGCAGCCCCCAGGGTCAGCCCCAGCATTTT,CASSPQGQPQHF
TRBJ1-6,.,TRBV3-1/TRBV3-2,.,TGTGCCAGCAGCCCCTCGGTAACCTATAATTCACCCCTCCACTTT,CASSPSVTYNSPLHF
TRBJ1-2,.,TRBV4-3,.,TGCGCCAGCAGCCATAGGCTTGGGGAGGACTATGGCTACACCTTC,CASSHRLGEDYGYTF
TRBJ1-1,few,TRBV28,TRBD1,TGTGCCAGCCACGGACAGGGGGCGGGAGTGTACGAATTTGAGGGAGCTTTCTTT,CASHGQGAGVYEFEGAFF
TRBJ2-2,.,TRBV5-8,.,TGTGCCAGCAGGTCGGGGGAGCTGTTTTTT,CASRSGELFF
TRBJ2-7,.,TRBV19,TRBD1,TGTGCCAGTAGCTTCGTAACAGGGGCCCGGCAGTACTTC,CASSFVTGARQYF
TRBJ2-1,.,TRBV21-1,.,TGTGCCAGCAGCAAAGCGAGCAGGGGTAGGGGCCATGAGCAGTTCTTC,CASSKASRGRGHEQFF
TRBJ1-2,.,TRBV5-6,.,TGTGCCAGCAGCTGGGGAGGGGATGGCTACACCTTC,CASSWGGDGYTF
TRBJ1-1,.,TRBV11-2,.,TGTGCCAGCAGCTTAGGGGTGGGCGGCACTGAAGCTTTCTTT,CASSLGVGGTEAFF
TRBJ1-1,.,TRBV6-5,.,TGTGCCAGCAGTACCAACTGGGACACTGAAGCTTTCTTT,CASSTNWDTEAFF
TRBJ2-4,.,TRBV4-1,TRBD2,TGCGCCAGCAGCCCCAGCAACGCCGGGACTAGCACAGTTCAGTACTTC,CASSPSNAGTSTVQYF
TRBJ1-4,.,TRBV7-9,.,TGTGCCAGCAGCCCAAGTGGTGGGCGGGGGGGCGCCGATGAAAAACTGTTTTTT,CASSPSGGRGGADEKLFF
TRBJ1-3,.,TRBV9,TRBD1,TGTGCCAGCAGCGTAGAGGGGGCAGGAAACACCATATATTTT,CASSVEGAGNTIYF
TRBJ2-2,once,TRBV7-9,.,TGTGCCAGCACCAAGGATTTTACGAACACCGGGGAGCTGTTTTTT,CASTKDFTNTGELFF
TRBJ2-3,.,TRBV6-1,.,TGTGCCAGCAGTGAGGAACGGGGGAGAGGGACAGATACGCAGTATTTT,CASSEERGRGTDTQYF
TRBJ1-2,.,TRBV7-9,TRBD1,TGTGCCAGCAGCTTAAGTAGACCGGGACAGGTCTATGGCTACACCTTC,CASSLSRPGQVYGYTF
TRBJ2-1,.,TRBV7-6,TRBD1,TGTGCCAGCAGCTCCACCAAGGGGAGGACAGGGAGGCATGAGCAGTTCTTC,CASSSTKGRTGRHEQFF
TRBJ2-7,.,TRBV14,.,TGTGCCAGCAGCCTGCAGACGGGCTACGAGCAGTACTTC,CASSLQTGYEQYF
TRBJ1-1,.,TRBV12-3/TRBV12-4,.,TGTGCCAGCAGTCTCTCAACGAACACTGAAGCTTTCTTT,CASSLSTNTEAFF
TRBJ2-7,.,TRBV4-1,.,TGCGCCAGCAGCTTCAGGGCCGGCATCGGTGGATACGAGCAGTACTTC,CASSFRAGIGGYEQYF
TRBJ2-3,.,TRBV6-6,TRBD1,TGTGCCAGCAGTGATGGACAGGGGACAGATACGCAGTATTTT,CASSDGQGTDTQYF
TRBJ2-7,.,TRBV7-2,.,TGTGCCAGCAGCTTAGGAGGGACAATCTCCTACGAGCAGTACTTC,CASSLGGTISYEQYF
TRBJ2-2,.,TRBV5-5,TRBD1,TGTGCCAGCAGCCGGACAGGGGGTAACACCGGGGAGCTGTTTTTT,CASSRTGGNTGELFF
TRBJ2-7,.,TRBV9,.,TGTGCCAGCAGCGTAGGACAGGGAGGCTACGAGCAGTACTTC,CASSVGQGGYEQYF
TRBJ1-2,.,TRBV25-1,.,TGTGCCAGCGGGGATGAATATGGCTACACCTTC,CASGDEYGYTF
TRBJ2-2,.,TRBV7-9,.,TGTGCCAGCAGCTTAATTTCTATCACCGGGGAGCTGTTTTTT,CASSLISITGELFF
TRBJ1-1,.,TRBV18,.,TGTGCCAGCTCGCCGGGGGGTGCCCCTGAAGCTTTCTTT,CASSPGGAPEAFF
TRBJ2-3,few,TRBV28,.,TGTGCCAGCAGTTTACCAGGCACAGATACGCAGTATTTT,CASSLPGTDTQYF
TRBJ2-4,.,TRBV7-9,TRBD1,TGTGCCAGCAGCAGGGACAGGGGGCGCGAAAACATTCAGTACTTC,CASSRDRGRENIQYF
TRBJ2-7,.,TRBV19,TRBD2,TGTGCCAGTAGTTTTCGCCGGACTAGCGGGAGGGAGGGAGGCGAGCAGTACTTC,CASSFRRTSGREGGEQYF
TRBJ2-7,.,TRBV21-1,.,TGTGCCAGCACCCTATGGGGGGTTCCTACCTGCTACGAGCAGTACTTC,CASTLWGVPTCYEQYF
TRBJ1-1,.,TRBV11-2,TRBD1,TGTGCCAGCAGCTTACTGACAGGGTTGATTTCCACTGAAGCTTTCTTT,CASSLLTGLISTEAFF
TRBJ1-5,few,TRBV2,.,TGTGCCAGCGGAGGGGATGCGGCAATCAATCAGCCCCAGCATTTT,CASGGDAAINQPQHF
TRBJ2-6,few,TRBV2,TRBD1,TGTGCCAGTACGGGGACAGTTGGGGCCAACGTCCTGACTTTC,CASTGTVGANVLTF
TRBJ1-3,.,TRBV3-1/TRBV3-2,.,TGTGCCAGCAGCCAACTCTCTTGGGGGAGCTCTGGAAACACCATATATTTT,CASSQLSWGSSGNTIYF
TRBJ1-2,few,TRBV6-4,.,TGTGCCAGCAGTGACTCGCAGGGCCACTATGGCTACACCTTC,CASSDSQGHYGYTF
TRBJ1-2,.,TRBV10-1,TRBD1,TGCGCCAGCAGTGAGACCCGACAGGGAGGGATACATGGCTACACCTTC,CASSETRQGGIHGYTF
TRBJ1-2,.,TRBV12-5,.,TGTGCTAGTGGTTTGCCTCAGGTGGGCTACACCTTC,CASGLPQVGYTF